Sequencing of this T cell receptor beta chain was carried out in a study of T cells after yellow fever vaccination. Study-wide findings and caveats: Clones that expanded after primary vaccination mostly reappeared after the booster (over 95% CD4, approximately 85% CD8). Contaminating bulk clonotypes could be abundant in FACS-sorted repertoires.

The germline V gene has CDR1 MNHEY and CDR2 SMNVEV (reference sequence). V dropped 5 bases and J dropped 1 base, with 12 bases sitting between them. This CDR3 is built from 14 residues. TCRdb independently ran MiXCR on the 5' RACE reads; one entry per CDR3 protein. The profile shows a few hundred thousand distinct CDR3 sequences, 5.2% of them singletons. About this clonotype itself: Its target is unknown.

The TCR was taken from a young man who received the YFV17D yellow fever vaccine. Source: CD4+ T cells sorted from PBMCs, taken on the day of the yellow fever booster vaccination. The chain is built from TRBV27 and TRBJ2-7; the D gene is possibly TRBD1 (6 bases). For the CDR3, the DNA is TGTGCCAGCAGTCCCGGACAGTTTTCCTACGAGCAGTACTTC. It specifies CASSPGQFSYEQYF.